This T cell receptor (beta chain) was sequenced in a study of cytomegalovirus exposure and HLA in healthy donors. Whole-study results and caveats: According to the study, roughly 180 TCR beta chains were cytomegalovirus-associated. One variant, a missense change in DCLRE1C, was linked in a later analysis to TCR beta V- and J-gene trimming.

In the PCR, 60 Vbeta and 13 Jbeta primers were used. Repertoires were generated with immunoSEQ multiplex PCR, while TCRdb's copy carries only in-frame clones and drops some. The repertoire table contains about 190,000 clones. Turning to this clone: Its antigen is unknown.

Trimming shortened V by 0 bases and J by 0 bases, and 12 bases separated the two germline ends. Germline V gives CDR1 MNHEY, CDR2 SMNVEV (reference sequence). The CDR3 sequence is 17 residues long. The receptor comes from a man between 25 and 39 years old in good health and CMV-seronegative. This rearrangement joins TRBV27 to TRBJ2-1; D gene ambiguous. The sample consisted of PBMCs. The CDR3, as DNA: TGTGCCAGCAGTTTATCGTGGGCCCTGAGCTCCTACAATGAGCAGTTCTTC. It codes for CASSLSWALSSYNEQFF.